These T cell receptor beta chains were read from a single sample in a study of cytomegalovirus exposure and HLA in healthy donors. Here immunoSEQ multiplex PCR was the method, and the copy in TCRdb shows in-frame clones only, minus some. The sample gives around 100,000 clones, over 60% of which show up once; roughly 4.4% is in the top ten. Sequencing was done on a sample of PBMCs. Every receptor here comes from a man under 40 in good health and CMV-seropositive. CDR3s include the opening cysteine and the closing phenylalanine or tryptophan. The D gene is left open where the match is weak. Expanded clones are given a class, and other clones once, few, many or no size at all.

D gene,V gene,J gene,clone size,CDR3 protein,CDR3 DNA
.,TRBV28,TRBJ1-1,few,CASNLGGNTEAFF,TGTGCCAGCAACTTGGGGGGAAACACTGAAGCTTTCTTT
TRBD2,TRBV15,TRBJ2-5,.,CATRGRAGGRGETQYF,TGTGCCACCAGGGGTAGAGCGGGGGGGCGGGGAGAGACCCAGTACTTC
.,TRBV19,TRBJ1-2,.,CASSIAGAGLRYGYTF,TGTGCCAGTAGTATTGCGGGGGCAGGGCTCCGCTATGGCTACACCTTC
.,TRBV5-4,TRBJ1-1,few,CASSLGGVRVNTEAFF,TGTGCCAGCAGCTTGGGGGGGGTCCGGGTGAACACTGAAGCTTTCTTT
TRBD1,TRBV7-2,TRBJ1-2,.,CASSDRGRPTNYGYTF,TGTGCCAGCAGCGACAGGGGGCGGCCCACTAACTATGGCTACACCTTC
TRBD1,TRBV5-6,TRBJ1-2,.,CASSLGGQGNGYPF,TGTGCCAGCAGCTTGGGGGGACAGGGGAATGGCTACCCCTTC
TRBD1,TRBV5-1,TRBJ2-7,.,CASSLAGTGGYEQYF,TGCGCCAGCAGCTTGGCCGGGACAGGAGGCTACGAGCAGTACTTC
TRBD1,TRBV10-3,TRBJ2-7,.,CAISATPGTEHEQYF,TGTGCCATCAGTGCAACCCCGGGGACAGAGCACGAGCAGTACTTC
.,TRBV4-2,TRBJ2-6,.,CASSPTIADSGANVLTF,TGTGCCAGCAGCCCTACTATCGCCGACTCTGGGGCCAACGTCCTGACTTTC
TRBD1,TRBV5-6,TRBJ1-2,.,CASSRDRGNYGYTF,TGTGCCAGCAGCCGGGACAGGGGGAACTATGGCTACACCTTC
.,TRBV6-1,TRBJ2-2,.,CASSATRQNTGELFF,TGTGCCAGCAGTGCGACACGACAGAACACCGGGGAGCTGTTTTTT
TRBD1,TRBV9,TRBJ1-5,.,CASSPGTGGLNQPQHF,TGTGCCAGCAGCCCCGGGACAGGGGGCTTAAATCAGCCCCAGCATTTT
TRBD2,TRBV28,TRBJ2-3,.,CATAPTGGSADTQYF,TGTGCCACCGCGCCTACGGGGGGGTCCGCAGATACGCAGTATTTT
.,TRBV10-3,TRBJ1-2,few,CAISVRGRFQANYGYTF,TGTGCCATCAGTGTTAGGGGGAGATTCCAAGCTAACTATGGCTACACCTTC
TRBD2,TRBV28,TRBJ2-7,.,CASSPTYSGTSSYEQYF,TGTGCCAGCAGCCCAACCTATAGCGGGACGAGCTCCTACGAGCAGTACTTC
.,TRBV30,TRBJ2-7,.,CAWRAQGGGNPYEQYF,TGTGCCTGGAGAGCACAAGGGGGAGGGAACCCCTACGAGCAGTACTTC
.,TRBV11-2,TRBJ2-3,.,CASSPQGGSTDTQYF,TGTGCCAGCAGCCCGCAAGGGGGTAGCACAGATACGCAGTATTTT
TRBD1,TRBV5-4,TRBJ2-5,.,CASSLDGTGGTQYF,TGTGCCAGCAGCTTGGATGGGACAGGCGGGACCCAGTACTTC
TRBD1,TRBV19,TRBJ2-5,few,CASSPRDRVWETQYF,TGTGCCAGTAGTCCCCGGGACAGGGTGTGGGAGACCCAGTACTTC
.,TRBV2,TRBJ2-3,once,CASSEQGSTDTQYF,TGTGCCAGCAGTGAACAGGGGTCAACAGATACGCAGTATTTT
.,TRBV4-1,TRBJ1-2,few,CASSQDRARLTF,TGCGCCAGCAGCCAAGATCGGGCCAGACTAACCTTC
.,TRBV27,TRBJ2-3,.,CAARRGGPIGDTQYF,TGTGCCGCGCGGCGCGGGGGCCCGATAGGAGATACGCAGTATTTT
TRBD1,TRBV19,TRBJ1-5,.,CASSLDRVGSNQPQHF,TGTGCCAGTAGTCTGGACAGGGTCGGGAGCAATCAGCCCCAGCATTTT
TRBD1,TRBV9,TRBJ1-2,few,CASSVAGQNYGYTF,TGTGCCAGCAGCGTGGCGGGACAGAACTATGGCTACACCTTC
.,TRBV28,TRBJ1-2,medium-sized,CASSVVESSYGYTF,TGTGCCAGCAGTGTGGTGGAGTCCTCCTATGGCTACACCTTC
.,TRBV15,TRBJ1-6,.,CATSRVRSPLHF,TGTGCCACCAGCAGAGTGAGATCACCCCTCCACTTT
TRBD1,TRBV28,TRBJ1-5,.,CASSIGQGGVNQPQHF,TGTGCCAGCAGTATCGGACAGGGGGGAGTCAATCAGCCCCAGCATTTT
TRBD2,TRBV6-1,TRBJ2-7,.,CASSVGASGTYEQYF,TGTGCCAGCAGTGTTGGGGCTAGCGGCACCTACGAGCAGTACTTC
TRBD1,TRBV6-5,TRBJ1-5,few,CASGTGEPQHF,TGTGCCAGCGGAACAGGGGAGCCCCAGCATTTT
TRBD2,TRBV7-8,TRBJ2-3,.,CASSTGTSGPRDTQYF,TGTGCCAGCAGCACCGGGACTAGCGGGCCCCGAGATACGCAGTATTTT
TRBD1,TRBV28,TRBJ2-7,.,CASRGQGGYEQYF,TGTGCCAGCAGGGGACAGGGGGGCTACGAGCAGTACTTC
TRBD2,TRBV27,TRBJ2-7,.,CASTSPSGGAEEQYF,TGTGCCAGCACCTCTCCTAGCGGGGGGGCCGAAGAGCAGTACTTC
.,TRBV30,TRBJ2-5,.,CAWGGAPWETQYF,TGTGCCTGGGGAGGGGCTCCCTGGGAGACCCAGTACTTC
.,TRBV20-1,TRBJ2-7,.,CSARVEYEQYF,TGCAGTGCTCGAGTAGAGTACGAGCAGTACTTC
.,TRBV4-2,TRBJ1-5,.,CASSQSITGTSNQPQHF,TGTGCCAGCAGCCAATCCATAACGGGGACATCGAATCAGCCCCAGCATTTT
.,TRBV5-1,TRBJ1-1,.,CASSERGDSYTEAFF,TGCGCCAGCAGCGAACGAGGGGACTCATACACTGAAGCTTTCTTT
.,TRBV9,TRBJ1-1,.,CASSARVGGANTEAFF,TGTGCCAGCAGCGCGCGGGTCGGGGGTGCGAACACTGAAGCTTTCTTT
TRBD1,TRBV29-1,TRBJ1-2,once,CSVLGDRDVNYGYTF,TGCAGCGTGTTAGGGGACAGGGATGTTAACTATGGCTACACCTTC
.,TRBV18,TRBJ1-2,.,CASSLGSRDFYGYTF,TGTGCCAGCTCACTGGGCTCGCGGGATTTTTATGGCTACACCTTC
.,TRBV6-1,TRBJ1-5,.,CASTYTNNQPQHF,TGTGCCAGCACCTACACTAACAATCAGCCCCAGCATTTT
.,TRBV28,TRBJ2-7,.,CASIKSDIGNPYEQYF,TGTGCCAGCATCAAATCGGACATAGGCAACCCCTACGAGCAGTACTTC
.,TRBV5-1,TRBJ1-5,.,CASSSSGGAGQPQHF,TGCGCCAGCAGCTCATCGGGGGGGGCCGGTCAGCCCCAGCATTTT
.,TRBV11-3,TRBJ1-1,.,CASSLAQGTEAFF,TGTGCCAGCAGCTTAGCTCAGGGGACTGAAGCTTTCTTT
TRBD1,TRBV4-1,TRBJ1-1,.,CASSQRGQPSEAFF,TGCGCCAGCAGCCAAAGGGGACAGCCGAGTGAAGCTTTCTTT
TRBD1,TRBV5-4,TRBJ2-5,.,CASSEIRGRGETQYF,TGTGCCAGCAGCGAGATCAGGGGGCGCGGGGAGACCCAGTACTTC
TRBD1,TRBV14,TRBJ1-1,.,CASSQGLDRQEAFF,TGTGCCAGCAGCCAAGGCCTGGACAGGCAAGAAGCTTTCTTT
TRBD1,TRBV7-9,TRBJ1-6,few,CASSFWPDRDNSPLHF,TGTGCCAGCAGCTTTTGGCCAGACAGGGATAATTCACCCCTCCACTTT
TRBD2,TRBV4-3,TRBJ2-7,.,CASSQGASGALSSYEQYF,TGCGCCAGCAGCCAAGGGGCTAGCGGGGCCCTCAGCTCCTACGAGCAGTACTTC
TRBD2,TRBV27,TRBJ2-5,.,CASSIRLAGGFGTQYF,TGTGCCAGCAGTATACGACTAGCGGGGGGATTCGGGACCCAGTACTTC
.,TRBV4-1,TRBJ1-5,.,CASSQEGVRSNQPQHF,TGCGCCAGCAGCCAAGAAGGGGTCCGGAGCAATCAGCCCCAGCATTTT
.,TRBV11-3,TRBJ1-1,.,CASSLEEGTEAFF,TGTGCCAGCAGCTTAGAGGAGGGCACTGAAGCTTTCTTT
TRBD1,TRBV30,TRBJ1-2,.,CAWAAGTQGGYGYTF,TGTGCCTGGGCGGCCGGGACACAGGGGGGCTATGGCTACACCTTC
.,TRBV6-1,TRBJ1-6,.,CASSEGQRSPLHF,TGTGCCAGCAGTGAAGGACAGCGTTCACCCCTCCACTTT
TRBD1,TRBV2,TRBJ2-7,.,CASTPDRPVVVYEQYF,TGTGCCAGCACCCCGGACAGGCCCGTAGTGGTCTACGAGCAGTACTTC
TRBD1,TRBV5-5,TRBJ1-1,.,CASSWTGAENTEAFF,TGTGCCAGCAGCTGGACAGGGGCTGAGAACACTGAAGCTTTCTTT
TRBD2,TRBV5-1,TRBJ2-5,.,CASSLAASGGLETQYF,TGCGCCAGCAGCTTGGCCGCGAGCGGGGGTCTCGAGACCCAGTACTTC
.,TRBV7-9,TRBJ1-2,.,CASSLADGGRGGYTF,TGTGCCAGCAGCTTAGCGGACGGGGGGCGCGGTGGCTACACCTTC
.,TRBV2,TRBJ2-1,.,CASSGENEQFF,TGTGCCAGCAGTGGGGAGAATGAGCAGTTCTTC
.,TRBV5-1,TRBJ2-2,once,CASSLGATNTGELFF,TGCGCCAGCAGCTTGGGAGCGACGAACACCGGGGAGCTGTTTTTT
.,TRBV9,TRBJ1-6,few,CASSVEGGRAPLHF,TGTGCCAGCAGCGTAGAGGGCGGGCGGGCACCCCTCCACTTT